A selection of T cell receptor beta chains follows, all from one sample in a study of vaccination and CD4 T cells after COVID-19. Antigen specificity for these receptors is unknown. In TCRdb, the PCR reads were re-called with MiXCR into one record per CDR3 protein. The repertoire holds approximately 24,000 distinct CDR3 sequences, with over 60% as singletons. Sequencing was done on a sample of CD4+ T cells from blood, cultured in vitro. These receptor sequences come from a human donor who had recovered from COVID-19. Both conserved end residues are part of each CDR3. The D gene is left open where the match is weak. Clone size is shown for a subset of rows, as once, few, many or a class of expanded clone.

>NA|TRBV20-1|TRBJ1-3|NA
TGCAGTGCTAGAGGAGGAAACACCATATATTTT
CSARGGNTIYF
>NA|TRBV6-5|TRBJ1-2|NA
TGTGCCAGCAGTTACAGGGAAGCGGGCTATGGCTACACCTTC
CASSYREAGYGYTF
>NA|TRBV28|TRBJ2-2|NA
TGTGCCAGCAGTGTCTCACCCTTGGGGCTGTTTTTT
CASSVSPLGLFF
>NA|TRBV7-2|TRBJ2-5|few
TGTGCCAGCAGCCCACCGGGACGGCGTCAAGAGACCCAGTACTTC
CASSPPGRRQETQYF
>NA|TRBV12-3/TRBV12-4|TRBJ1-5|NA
TGTGCCAGCAGTTTGGACAGCAATCAGCCCCAGCATTTT
CASSLDSNQPQHF
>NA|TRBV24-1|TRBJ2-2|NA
TGTGCCACCAGTGACCCAGGCTGGGAGCTGTTTTTT
CATSDPGWELFF
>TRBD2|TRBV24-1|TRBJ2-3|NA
TGTGCCACCAGTGATTTGCAGCGGGAGGGCGCAGATACGCAGTATTTT
CATSDLQREGADTQYF
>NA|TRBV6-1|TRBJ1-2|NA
TGTGCCAGCAGTGATAGGGGACCGGCAGCGTTC
CASSDRGPAAF
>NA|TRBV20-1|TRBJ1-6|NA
TGCAGTGCTAGAGTGGGACAACTAGTCTCACCCCTCCACTTT
CSARVGQLVSPLHF
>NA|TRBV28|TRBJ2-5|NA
TGTGCCAGCAATAAGGGGGTGACCCAGTACTTC
CASNKGVTQYF
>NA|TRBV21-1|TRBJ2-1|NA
TGTGCCAGCAGCTTGGGAACAGGGGATTACAATGAGCAGTTCTTC
CASSLGTGDYNEQFF
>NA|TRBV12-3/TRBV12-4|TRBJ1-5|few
TGTGCCAGCAGCCTGCGCGAAGCTAGCCAGCCCCAGCATTTT
CASSLREASQPQHF
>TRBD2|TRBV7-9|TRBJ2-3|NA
TGTGCCAGCAGCTTAGTTGCGGGAGCGGATACGCAGTATTTT
CASSLVAGADTQYF
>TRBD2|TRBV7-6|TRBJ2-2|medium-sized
TGTGCCAGCAGCGGGACTAGCGGGATCGGCGGGGAGCTGTTTTTT
CASSGTSGIGGELFF
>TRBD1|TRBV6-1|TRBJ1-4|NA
TGTGCCAGCAGTCTCACGGGACAGGGAGGTGAAAAACTGTTTTTT
CASSLTGQGGEKLFF
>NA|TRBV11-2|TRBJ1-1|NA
TGTGCCAGCACCTATTTTCTGGGACCCAACACTGAAGCTTTCTTT
CASTYFLGPNTEAFF
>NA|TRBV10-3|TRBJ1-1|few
TGTGCCATCAGTGAGTCTCAGGACCTAAACACTGAAGCTTTCTTT
CAISESQDLNTEAFF
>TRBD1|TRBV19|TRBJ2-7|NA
TGTGCCAGTAGTATCGGCAGGGGGACCTACGAGCAGTACTTC
CASSIGRGTYEQYF
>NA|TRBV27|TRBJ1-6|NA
TGTGCCAGCACGATTCTGGGGGGAAAACCCTATAATTCACCCCTCCACTTT
CASTILGGKPYNSPLHF
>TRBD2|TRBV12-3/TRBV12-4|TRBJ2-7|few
TGTGCCTCGGGGCTAGCGGACTCCTCCTACGAGCAGTACTTC
CASGLADSSYEQYF
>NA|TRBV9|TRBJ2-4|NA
TGTGCCAGCAGCGGCGGTTACTCCTTTAAAAACATTCAGTACTTC
CASSGGYSFKNIQYF
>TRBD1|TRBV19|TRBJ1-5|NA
TGTGCCAGTACCCCGGACAGGGTGGTTCAGCCCCAGCATTTT
CASTPDRVVQPQHF
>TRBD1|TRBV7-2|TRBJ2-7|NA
TGTGCCAGCAGCGGGACAGGGGGACCCTACGAGCAGTACTTC
CASSGTGGPYEQYF
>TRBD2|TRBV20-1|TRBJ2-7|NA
TGCAGTGCGTCCCCACTCAGCGGGAGGTCCTACGAGCAGTACTTC
CSASPLSGRSYEQYF
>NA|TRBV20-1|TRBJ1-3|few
TGCAGTGCTAGACTCGCCGGGCAGAAGGTGCGAAACACCATATATTTT
CSARLAGQKVRNTIYF
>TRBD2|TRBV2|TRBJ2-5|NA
TGTGCCAGCGGGGTAGCGGGGCCTAGATCCCAGTACTTC
CASGVAGPRSQYF
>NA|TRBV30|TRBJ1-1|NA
TGTGCCTGGAGTGCCCGCAGGGAGATCTCTGAAGCTTTCTTT
CAWSARREISEAFF
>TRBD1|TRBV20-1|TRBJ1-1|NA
TGCAGTGCTAGAGTCCTCGGACAGGGGCGGACTGAAGCTTTCTTT
CSARVLGQGRTEAFF
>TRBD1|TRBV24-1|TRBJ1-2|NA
TGTGCCACCAGCCTGGGACAGGGGCGGGGCTGCACCTTC
CATSLGQGRGCTF
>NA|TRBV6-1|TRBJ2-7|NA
TGTGCCAGCAAAACCCCGTCGGGCTACGAGCAGTACTTC
CASKTPSGYEQYF
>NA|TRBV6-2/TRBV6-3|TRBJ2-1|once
TGTGCCAGCAGTTCTATACGTATAACAGGACTGGTCAATGAGCAGTTCTTC
CASSSIRITGLVNEQFF
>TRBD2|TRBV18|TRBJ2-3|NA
TGTGCCAGCTCACCGGGACTAGCGGGAGGCAGGGATACGCAGTATTTT
CASSPGLAGGRDTQYF
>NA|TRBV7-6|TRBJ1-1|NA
TGTGCCAGCAGCGAAACAGGGAGTAACACTGAAGCTTTCTTT
CASSETGSNTEAFF
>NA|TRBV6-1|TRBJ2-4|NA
TGTGCCAGCAGCAGGATGCCTGGGACAAACATTCAGTACTTC
CASSRMPGTNIQYF
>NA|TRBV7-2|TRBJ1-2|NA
TGTGCCAGCAGTTACTGGGTGACCTCGGGCTATGGCTACACCTTC
CASSYWVTSGYGYTF
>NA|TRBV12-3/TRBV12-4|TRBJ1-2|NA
TGTGCCAGCAGGCCCGGCACTCGAGGGAGCGGCTATGGCTACACCTTC
CASRPGTRGSGYGYTF
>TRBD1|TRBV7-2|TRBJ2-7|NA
TGTGCCAGCAGCCCTTCGCAAACCAACAGGGGGCAAGAGCAGTACTTC
CASSPSQTNRGQEQYF
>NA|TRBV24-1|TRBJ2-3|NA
TGTGCCACCAAAGGGGCGACAGACCCCACAGATACGCAGTATTTT
CATKGATDPTDTQYF
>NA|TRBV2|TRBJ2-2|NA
TGTGCCGGAGGGACGACCGGGGTCGGGGAGCTGTTTTTT
CAGGTTGVGELFF
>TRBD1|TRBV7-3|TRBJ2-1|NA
TGTGCCAGCAGCCCAAACGGACAGGGCTCCTACAATGAGCAGTTCTTC
CASSPNGQGSYNEQFF
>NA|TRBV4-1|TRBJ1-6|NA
TGCGCCAGCAACCCCATAGGGCAGGGGTGGGATTCACCCCTCCACTTT
CASNPIGQGWDSPLHF
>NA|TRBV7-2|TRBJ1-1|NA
TGTGCCAGCAGCTTAGCAGGGGCCCAGGGAACTGAAGCTTTCTTT
CASSLAGAQGTEAFF
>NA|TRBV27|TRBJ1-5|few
TGTGCCAGCAGTTTGGGGGTTTTGGAGCCCCAGCATTTT
CASSLGVLEPQHF
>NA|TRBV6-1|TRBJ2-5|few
TGTGCCAGCATTTCAAACTCGGGCCCAGGGACCCAGTACTTC
CASISNSGPGTQYF
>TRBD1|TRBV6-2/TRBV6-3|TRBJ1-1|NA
TGTGCCAGCAGCCCAGCGCGGACAGGGGGGGTGAACACTGAAGCTTTCTTT
CASSPARTGGVNTEAFF
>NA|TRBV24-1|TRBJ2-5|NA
TGTGCCACCAGGGGGGCCGAGCGAGAGACCCAGTACTTC
CATRGAERETQYF
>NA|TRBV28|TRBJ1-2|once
TGTGCCAGCAGTTTAGCTACGGGGGGCGCGATTGGCTACACCTTC
CASSLATGGAIGYTF
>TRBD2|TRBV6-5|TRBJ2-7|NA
TGTGCCAGCAGTTCGGGAGGGGGGGGATCCTACGAGCAGTACTTC
CASSSGGGGSYEQYF
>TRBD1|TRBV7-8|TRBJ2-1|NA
TGTGCCAGCAGCTTCCACGGACAGGGGACGGGGAGATCCTACAATGAGCAGTTCTTC
CASSFHGQGTGRSYNEQFF